Shown below are 14 T cell receptor beta chains from a single sample sequenced in a study of T cell responses to AZD1222 COVID-19 vaccine. Some clones are missing from TCRdb's copy, which holds only in-frame ones; the method was immunoSEQ multiplex PCR. The profile shows approximately 69,000 clones, over 65% of them singletons. The sample consisted of peripheral blood, taken 28 days after the second AZD1222 dose. These receptors all come from an adult who received the AZD1222 COVID-19 vaccine.

The chain uses TRBV5-5 and TRBJ2-3; TRBD1 or TRBD2 may be the D gene (5 bases each). V was trimmed by 2 bases and J by 4 bases, leaving 8 bases between them. The germline V gene encodes CDR1 SGHKS and CDR2 YYEKEE (reference sequence). This CDR3 comprises 13 residues. CDR3 in amino acids: CASSFWGSDTQYF. CDR3 DNA sequence: TGTGCCAGCAGCTTCTGGGGGTCAGATACGCAGTATTTT.

The V call is TRBV30, the J call TRBJ1-1; D is possibly TRBD1 (6 bases). This CDR3 has 15 residues. The germline V and J ends were trimmed by 5 bases and 0 bases, with 16 bases remaining between them. The germline gives CDR1 GTSNPN, CDR2 SVGIG (reference sequence). The CDR3, as DNA: TGTGCCTGGCGGGGGGCGGGAAGGATGAACACTGAAGCTTTCTTT. It specifies CAWRGAGRMNTEAFF.

The chain uses TRBV6-4 and TRBJ1-1; 9 positions agree with TRBD1. V dropped 3 bases and J dropped 1; count of bases not matched to a gene: 3. The CDR3 extends over 15 amino acids. Germline lookup yields CDR1 MRHNA and CDR2 SNTAGT. DNA for the CDR3: TGTGCCAGCAGTGATGACAGGGGGAGGAACACTGAAGCTTTCTTT. Its translation is CASSDDRGRNTEAFF.

The chain has TRBV18 and TRBJ1-1; 7 bases line up with TRBD1. CDR1 is KGHSH and CDR2 is LQKENI in the germline V gene. Trimming at V came to 4 bases and at J to 3 bases, leaving 2 bases not matched to a gene. The CDR3 is 13 amino acids. CDR3 in amino acids: CASSQGADTEAFF. DNA for the CDR3: TGTGCCAGCTCACAGGGGGCGGACACTGAAGCTTTCTTT. The variable domain in full, with the rest retrieved from reference TRBV18 and TRBJ1-1, is NAGVMQNPRHLVRRRGQEARLRCSPMKGHSHVYWYRQLPEEGLKFMVYLQKENIIDESGMPKERFSAEFPKEGPSILRIQQVVRGDSAAYFCASSQGADTEAFFGQGTRLTVV.

The chain employs TRBV6-5 and TRBJ1-2; 7 bases line up with TRBD1. Germline CDR1 MNHEY, CDR2 SVGAGI. The CDR3 runs to 15 residues. V lost 5 bases and J lost 0; bases outside the gene matches: 6. CDR3 region: CASSLPGTANYGYTF. In DNA, the CDR3 is TGTGCCAGCAGTCTACCGGGGACAGCTAACTATGGCTACACCTTC.

The chain combines TRBV27 with TRBJ2-7; perhaps TRBD1 as D (6 bases). The CDR3 covers 12 residues. V lost 11 bases to trimming and J lost 6 bases, with 17 bases between them. Germline V gene sequence: CDR1 MNHEY, CDR2 SMNVEV (reference sequence). The CDR3, as DNA: TGTGCCCCCGGGGACATGCAGAGCGAGCAGTACTTC. It encodes CAPGDMQSEQYF.

With regard to this clone: A read error may account for a junction end that differs from germline. The chain employs TRBV7-9 and TRBJ1-3, with D possibly being TRBD1 (5 bases). The CDR3 contains 10 residues. Germline CDR1 is SEHNR and CDR2 is FQNEAQ (reference sequence). The CDR3: CASSTRDLSF. CDR3 nucleotides: TGTGCCAGCAGCACCCGGGACCTCAGTTTT.

In this sample, this clone turned up once. The rearrangement links TRBV29-1 to TRBJ2-2; D possibly corresponds to TRBD1 (6 bases). In germline, CDR1 is SQVTM, CDR2 ANQGSEA. Trimming removed 4 bases from V and 6 bases from J, with 18 bases in between. The CDR3 has 15 residues. CDR3 sequence: CSVGTSGHPAGELFF. The CDR3 DNA sequence: TGCAGCGTTGGGACCTCGGGACACCCGGCCGGGGAGCTGTTTTTT.

The chain combines TRBV11-2 with TRBJ2-2; no clear D. Germline assignment: CDR1 SGHAT and CDR2 FQNNGV. CDR3 size: 15 residues. The germline V and J ends were trimmed by 1 base and 5 bases, with 11 bases remaining between them. CDR3 loop: CASSLGPGPTGELFF. Written as DNA, the CDR3 is TGTGCCAGCAGCTTAGGGCCAGGACCGACCGGGGAGCTGTTTTTT.

This clone was seen once. V gene TRBV6-5 combines with J gene TRBJ2-2; 8 bases map to TRBD2. The CDR3 contains 13 residues. CDR1 is MNHEY and CDR2 is SVGAGI in the germline V gene. Unmatched junction bases numbered 3, after V lost 8 bases and J lost 4 bases. CDR3 DNA sequence: TGTGCCAGCTCGGGAGGGGCCACCGGGGAGCTGTTTTTT. Translation: CASSGGATGELFF.

The chain has TRBV5-4 and TRBJ2-3; D may be TRBD1 or TRBD2 (6 bases each). The CDR3 length is 14 residues. The germline V gene has CDR1 SGHNT and CDR2 YYREEE (reference sequence). Between the trimmed V and J ends, which lost 1 base and 4 bases, there was a span of 10 bases. As DNA, the CDR3 is TGTGCCAGCAGCTTGAATGGGGGGCCAGATACGCAGTATTTT. Protein: CASSLNGGPDTQYF.

This clone was counted a few times. This chain joins TRBV30 and TRBJ2-7; D call uncertain. V was trimmed by 2 bases and J by 0 bases, leaving 11 bases between them. The CDR3 consists of 14 residues. CDR1 and CDR2 from the germline V gene are GTSNPN and SVGIG (reference sequence). In nucleotides, the CDR3 is TGTGCCTGGAGTTTACAGTACAACTCCTACGAGCAGTACTTC. It codes for CAWSLQYNSYEQYF.

The CDR3, as DNA: TGTGCCAGTAGGGGTCTAGCGGATCAAGAGACCCAGTACTTC. Encoded protein: CASRGLADQETQYF. The chain carries TRBV19 and TRBJ2-5, with 7 bases aligning to TRBD2. Germline V gene lookup returns CDR1 LNHDA and CDR2 SQIVND (reference sequence). J lost 2 bases, V lost 6 bases, and 6 bases had no gene match. This CDR3 is built from 14 residues.

The table lists this clone with a count of one. The chain links TRBV6-6 to TRBJ1-2, with D hard to call. V was trimmed by 6 bases and J by 7 bases, leaving 9 bases between them. This CDR3 contains 11 residues. Germline lookup yields CDR1 MNHNY and CDR2 SVGAGI (reference sequence). CDR3 amino acids: CASSDGFGYTF. The CDR3 coding sequence is TGTGCCAGCAGCGACGGATTTGGCTACACCTTC.